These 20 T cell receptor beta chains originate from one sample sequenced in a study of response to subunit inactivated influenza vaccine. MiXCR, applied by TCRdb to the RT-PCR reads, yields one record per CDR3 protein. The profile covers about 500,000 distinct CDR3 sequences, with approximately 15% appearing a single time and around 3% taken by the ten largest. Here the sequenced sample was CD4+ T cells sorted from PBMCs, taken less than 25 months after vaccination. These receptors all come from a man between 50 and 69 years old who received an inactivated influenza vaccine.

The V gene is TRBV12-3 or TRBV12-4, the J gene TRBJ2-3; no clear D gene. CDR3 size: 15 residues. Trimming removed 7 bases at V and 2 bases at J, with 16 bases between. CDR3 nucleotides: TGTGCCAGCACCCTGGCGGAAGCAATCACAGATACGCAGTATTTT. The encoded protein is CASTLAEAITDTQYF.

The CDR3 region is CSARDAISNQPQHF. The CDR3 nucleotides read TGCAGTGCTAGAGATGCGATTAGCAATCAGCCCCAGCATTTT. J is TRBJ1-5 and V is TRBV20-1, with D unclear. The CDR3 is 14 residues long. Germline V gene lookup returns CDR1 DFQATT and CDR2 SNEGSKA (reference sequence). Between the trimmed V and J ends, which lost 0 bases and 0 bases, there was a span of 6 bases.

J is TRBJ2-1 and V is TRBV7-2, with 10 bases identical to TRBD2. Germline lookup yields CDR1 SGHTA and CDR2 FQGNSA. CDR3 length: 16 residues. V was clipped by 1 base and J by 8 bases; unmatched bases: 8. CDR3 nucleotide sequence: TGTGCCAGCAGCTTAGGTGGGACTAGCGTTAGTCATGAGCAGTTCTTC. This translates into CASSLGGTSVSHEQFF. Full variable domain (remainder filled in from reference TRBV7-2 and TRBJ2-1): GAGVSQSPSNKVTEKGKDVELRCDPISGHTALYWYRQSLGQGLEFLIYFQGNSAPDKSGLPSDRFSAERTGGSVSTLTIQRTQQEDSAVYLCASSLGGTSVSHEQFFGPGTRLTVL.

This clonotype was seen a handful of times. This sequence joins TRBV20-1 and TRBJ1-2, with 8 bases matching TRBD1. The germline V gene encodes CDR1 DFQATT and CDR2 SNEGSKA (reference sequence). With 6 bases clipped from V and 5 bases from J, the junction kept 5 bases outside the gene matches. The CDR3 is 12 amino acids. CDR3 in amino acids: CSAPDRVYGYTF. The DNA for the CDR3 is TGCAGTGCCCCGGACAGGGTGTATGGCTACACCTTC.

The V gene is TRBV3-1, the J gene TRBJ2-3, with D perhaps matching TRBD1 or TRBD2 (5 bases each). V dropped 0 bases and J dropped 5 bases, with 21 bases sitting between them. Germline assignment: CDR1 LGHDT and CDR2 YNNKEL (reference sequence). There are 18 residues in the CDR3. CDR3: CASSQDLTPGPQGDTQYF. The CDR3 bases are TGTGCCAGCAGCCAAGACCTTACCCCGGGACCCCAAGGAGATACGCAGTATTTT.

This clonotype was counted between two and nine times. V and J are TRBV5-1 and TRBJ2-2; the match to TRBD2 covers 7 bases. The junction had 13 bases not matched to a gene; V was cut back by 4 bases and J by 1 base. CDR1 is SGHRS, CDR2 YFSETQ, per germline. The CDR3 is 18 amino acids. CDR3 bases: TGCGCCAGCAGCCTCTCGCGCGGGAGCGGGATGAACACCGGGGAGCTGTTTTTT. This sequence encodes CASSLSRGSGMNTGELFF.

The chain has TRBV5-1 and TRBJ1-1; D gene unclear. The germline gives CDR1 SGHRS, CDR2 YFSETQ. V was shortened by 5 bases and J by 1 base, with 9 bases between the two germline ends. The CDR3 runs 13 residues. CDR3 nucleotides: TGCGCCAGCAGGGAGGCGACGAACACTGAAGCTTTCTTT. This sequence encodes CASREATNTEAFF.

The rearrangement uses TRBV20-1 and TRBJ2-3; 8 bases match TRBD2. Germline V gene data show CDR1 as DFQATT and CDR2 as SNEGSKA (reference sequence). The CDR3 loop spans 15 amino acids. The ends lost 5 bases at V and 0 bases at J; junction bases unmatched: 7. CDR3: CSAEGLAQSTDTQYF. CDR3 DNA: TGCAGTGCTGAAGGACTAGCCCAAAGCACAGATACGCAGTATTTT.

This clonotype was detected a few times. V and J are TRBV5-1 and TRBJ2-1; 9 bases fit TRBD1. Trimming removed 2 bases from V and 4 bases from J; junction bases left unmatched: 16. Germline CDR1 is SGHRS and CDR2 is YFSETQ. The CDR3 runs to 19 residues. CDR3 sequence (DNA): TGCGCCAGCAGCTTTGGAGCAAAAACCGGGACAGGGTGGTACAATGAGCAGTTCTTC. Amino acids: CASSFGAKTGTGWYNEQFF.

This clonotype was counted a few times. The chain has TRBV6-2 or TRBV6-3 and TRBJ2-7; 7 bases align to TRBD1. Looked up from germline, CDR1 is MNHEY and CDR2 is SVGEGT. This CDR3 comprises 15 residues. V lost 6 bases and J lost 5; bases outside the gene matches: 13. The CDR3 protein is CASSRIPGTADEQYF. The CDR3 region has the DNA TGTGCCAGCAGCCGCATCCCCGGGACAGCGGACGAGCAGTACTTC.

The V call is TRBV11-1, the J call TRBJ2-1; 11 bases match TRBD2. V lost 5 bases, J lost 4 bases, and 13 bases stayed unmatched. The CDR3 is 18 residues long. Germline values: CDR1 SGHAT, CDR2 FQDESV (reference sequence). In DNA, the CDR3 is TGTGCCAGCAGCGGAAGAGCCGGGACTAGCGGACCGTACAATGAGCAGTTCTTC. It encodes CASSGRAGTSGPYNEQFF. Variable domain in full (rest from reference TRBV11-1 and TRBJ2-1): EAEVAQSPRYKITEKSQAVAFWCDPISGHATLYWYRQILGQGPELLVQFQDESVVDDSQLPKDRFSAERLKGVDSTLKIQPAELGDSAMYLCASSGRAGTSGPYNEQFFGPGTRLTVL.

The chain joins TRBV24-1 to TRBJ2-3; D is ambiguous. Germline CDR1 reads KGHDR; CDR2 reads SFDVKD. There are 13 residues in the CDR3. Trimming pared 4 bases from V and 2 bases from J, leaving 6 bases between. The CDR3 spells CATSERHTDTQYF. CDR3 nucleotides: TGTGCCACCAGTGAAAGACACACAGATACGCAGTATTTT.

In DNA form, the CDR3 reads TGTGCCATCAGCAGGGACGCATACAATGAGCAGTTCTTC. This gives the protein CAISRDAYNEQFF. This rearrangement joins TRBV10-3 to TRBJ2-1, with D possibly called TRBD1 or TRBD2 (5 bases each). Germline V lookup: CDR1 ENHRY, CDR2 SYGVKD. Trimming took off 6 bases at V and 4 bases at J, with 10 bases between the two ends. The CDR3 length is 13 residues.

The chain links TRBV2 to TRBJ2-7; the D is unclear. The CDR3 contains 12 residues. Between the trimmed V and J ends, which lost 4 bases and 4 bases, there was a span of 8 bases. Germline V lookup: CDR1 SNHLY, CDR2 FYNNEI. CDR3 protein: CASSVEGYEQYF. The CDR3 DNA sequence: TGTGCCAGCAGTGTGGAAGGGTACGAGCAGTACTTC. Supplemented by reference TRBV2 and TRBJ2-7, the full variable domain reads EPEVTQTPSHQVTQMGQEVILRCVPISNHLYFYWYRQILGQKVEFLVSFYNNEISEKSEIFDDQFSVERPDGSNFTLKIRSTKLEDSAMYFCASSVEGYEQYFGPGTRLTVT.

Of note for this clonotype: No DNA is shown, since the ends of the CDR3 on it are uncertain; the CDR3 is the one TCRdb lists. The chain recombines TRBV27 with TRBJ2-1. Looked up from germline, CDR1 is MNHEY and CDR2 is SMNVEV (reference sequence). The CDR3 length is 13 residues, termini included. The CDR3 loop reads CASSSSGSLWQFF.

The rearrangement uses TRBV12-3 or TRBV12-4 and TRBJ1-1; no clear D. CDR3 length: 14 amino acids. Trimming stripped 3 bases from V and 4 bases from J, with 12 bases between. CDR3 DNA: TGTGCCAGCAGTTTCTCCGGGCAAGGCACTGAAGCTTTCTTT. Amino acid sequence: CASSFSGQGTEAFF.

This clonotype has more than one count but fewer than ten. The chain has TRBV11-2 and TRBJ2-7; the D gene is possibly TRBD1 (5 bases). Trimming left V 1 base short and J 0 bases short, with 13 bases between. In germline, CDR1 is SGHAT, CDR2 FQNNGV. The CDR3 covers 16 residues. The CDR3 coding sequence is TGTGCCAGCAGCTTAGCTCCTCACGACAGCTCCTACGAGCAGTACTTC. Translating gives CASSLAPHDSSYEQYF.

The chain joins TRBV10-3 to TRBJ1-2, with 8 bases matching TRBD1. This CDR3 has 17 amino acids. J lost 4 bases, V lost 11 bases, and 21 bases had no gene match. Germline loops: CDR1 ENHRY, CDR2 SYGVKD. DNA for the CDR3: TGTGCCGCCATCGCCGGGACAGGTCAGGGTACTAGCTATGGCTACACCTTC. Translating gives CAAIAGTGQGTSYGYTF.

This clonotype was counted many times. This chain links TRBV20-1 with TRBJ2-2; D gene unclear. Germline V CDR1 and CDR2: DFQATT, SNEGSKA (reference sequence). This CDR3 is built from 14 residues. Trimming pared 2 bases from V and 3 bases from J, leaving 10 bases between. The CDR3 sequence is CSARRTVHTGELFF. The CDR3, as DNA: TGCAGTGCTAGACGGACGGTACACACCGGGGAGCTGTTTTTT.

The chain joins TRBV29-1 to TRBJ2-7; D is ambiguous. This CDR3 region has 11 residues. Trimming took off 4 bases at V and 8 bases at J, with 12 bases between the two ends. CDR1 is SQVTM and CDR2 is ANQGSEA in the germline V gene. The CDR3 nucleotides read TGCAGCGTTGTTTCGTTGGGCAAGCAGTACTTC. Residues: CSVVSLGKQYF.